This T cell receptor (beta chain) was identified in a study of blood T cell repertoires in COVID-19. This CDR3 comprises 14 residues. Germline V gene sequence: CDR1 SGHRS, CDR2 YFSETQ. The junction had 8 bases not matched to a gene; V was cut back by 4 bases and J by 8 bases. Clones were read by immunoSEQ multiplex PCR, and TCRdb kept only the in-frame ones, dropping some. There are 200,000 to 250,000 clones in the sample; just under 85% occur only once, and around 16% lies in the top ten. This clonotype was obtained from a man aged 35 to 55 who had recovered from COVID-19. The chain combines TRBV5-1 with TRBJ2-3; 9 positions match TRBD2. Material: PBMCs or T cells enriched from blood (not recorded which). The CDR3 bases are TGCGCCAGCAGCCAACAAGCGGGGGGCGGTACGCAGTATTTT. Translation gives CASSQQAGGGTQYF.